This T cell receptor (beta chain) was identified in a study of OX40 agonist ivuxolimab in advanced cancers. Study-level background: The study treated patients with ivuxolimab, an agonistic anti-OX40 (CD134) antibody.

Study-wide points: The mean number of expanded clones was higher in CD8+ T cells than in CD4+. Partial responders treated at 0.1-3.0 mg/kg exhibited clonal expansion among the lowest measured.

Notes on this clone: The antigen is undetermined.

V lost 7 bases, J lost 9 bases, and 7 bases stayed unmatched. Germline CDR1 reads SGHNT; CDR2 reads YYREEE (reference sequence). The CDR3 consists of 13 residues. This table comes from immunoSEQ multiplex PCR, and its TCRdb copy is limited to in-frame clones, with some not included. Of about 20,000 clones listed, 75% to 95% are singletons. This chain links TRBV5-4 with TRBJ1-6, with 7 bases lining up with TRBD1. The source is an adult with an advanced solid tumor such as melanoma, head and neck, liver or kidney cancer. The material was CD4+ or CD8+ T cells sorted from blood, obtained in a trial of the OX40 agonist ivuxolimab. The CDR3 DNA sequence: TGTGCCAGCGGGGGACAGTGGGGTTCACCCCTCCACTTT. The encoded protein is CASGGQWGSPLHF. The variable domain in full, completed from reference TRBV5-4 and TRBJ1-6, reads ETGVTQSPTHLIKTRGQQVTLRCSSQSGHNTVSWYQQALGQGPQFIFQYYREEENGRGNFPPRFSGLQFPNYSSELNVNALELDDSALYLCASGGQWGSPLHFGNGTRLTVT.